The clone carrying this T cell receptor beta chain showed up just a few times. The sample belongs to a study of blood T cell repertoires in COVID-19. The wider study: Acute and convalescent COVID-19 samples came from the United States, Italy and Spain. Sample material is recorded as cDNA or gDNA derived from T cells, B-cell-depleted T cells, or PBMCs.

Source study methods: Estimation of nucleated cell counts was performed using reference gene primer amplification. The repertoire was sequenced with immunoSEQ multiplex PCR; TCRdb's copy has only in-frame clones and lacks some. The V and J calls and clone size were taken over from that table, and D and trimming were inferred from the DNA. The profile shows 190,000 or so clones, under 80% of them singletons. Germline assignment: CDR1 SGDLS and CDR2 YYNGEE. V dropped 3 bases and J dropped 2 bases, with 8 bases sitting between them. The CDR3 consists of 14 residues. The TCR originated in a man aged 50 to 59 who had recovered from COVID-19. Sample: peripheral blood. This rearrangement joins TRBV9 to TRBJ1-4, with D perhaps matching TRBD1 (5 bases). The chain's CDR3 is CASSETVTNEKLFF. CDR3 nucleotides: TGTGCCAGCAGCGAGACAGTTACTAATGAAAAACTGTTTTTT.